This TCR beta chain was observed in a study of cytomegalovirus exposure and HLA in healthy donors. Study results and limitations: The authors later found HLA-associated TCR beta chains more clonally expanded than equally common others. HLA alleles showed associations with 15,000 to 20,000 TCR beta sequences in a later analysis, at a 0.05 false discovery rate.

About this clone: Its antigen is unidentified.

Donors consisted of healthy bone marrow donors. Germline-derived CDR1 and CDR2 are MNHNS and SASEGT. V was pared by 6 bases and J by 3 bases, with 8 bases of the junction left unmatched. This CDR3 has 15 residues. PCR used 60 Vbeta primers and 13 Jbeta primers. Original processing notes: Later reanalysis found about 78 million unique TCR beta chains, 9 million to 12 million of them shared. Profiling relied on immunoSEQ multiplex PCR, and the TCRdb table lists in-frame clones only, not all of them. The V and J calls and the clone size are those of that table, but D and trimming were determined from the DNA. The repertoire has around 130,000 clones, 80% to 90% of them found once; the top ten carry approximately 5.6%.

The receptor was isolated from a woman in her thirties or forties in good health and CMV-seropositive. This rearrangement joins TRBV6-1 to TRBJ2-4; the match to TRBD1 covers 7 bases. Material: PBMCs. The CDR3 spells CASSPGQEVKNIQYF. The CDR3 nucleotides read TGTGCCAGCAGCCCTGGACAGGAGGTCAAAAACATTCAGTACTTC.